These 26 T cell receptor beta chains share one sample of origin, sequenced in a study of T-cell memory formation after mild COVID-19. From the 5' RACE reads, TCRdb called clonotypes with MiXCR, one entry per CDR3 protein. The repertoire includes more than 250,000 distinct CDR3 sequences, approximately 16% of them detected once, and roughly a fifth sits in the top ten. Sequences were obtained from PBMCs or a T cell subset sorted from them (not recorded which). These receptors all come from a man aged 18 to 35 who had mild COVID-19 (a few samples of this study predate the infection). Cell type and time point are not known.

This clonotype has a handful of counts. The V and J genes are TRBV11-1 and TRBJ2-7; 11 nucleotides match TRBD2. Germline lookup yields CDR1 SGHAT and CDR2 FQDESV (reference sequence). The CDR3 has 16 amino acids. The ends lost 7 bases at V and 2 bases at J; junction bases unmatched: 10. The CDR3 protein is CASTPGVTSGAYEQYF. CDR3 coding DNA: TGTGCCAGCACCCCCGGAGTGACTAGCGGGGCCTACGAGCAGTACTTC.

This clonotype appeared many times. Here the CDR3 reads CASSQGTYEQYF. CDR3 bases: TGTGCCAGTAGTCAGGGGACCTACGAGCAGTACTTC. This sequence joins TRBV19 and TRBJ2-7; perhaps TRBD1 as D (6 bases). This CDR3 region has 12 residues. The V end was cut by 5 bases, the J end by 2 bases, with 7 bases between. CDR1 is LNHDA and CDR2 is SQIVND in the germline V gene (reference sequence).

This clonotype occurred a few times. The chain recombines TRBV29-1 with TRBJ2-1; perhaps TRBD1 as D (5 bases). This CDR3 comprises 11 residues. V shed 7 bases and J shed 9 bases, with 13 bases lying between them. Looked up from germline, CDR1 is SQVTM and CDR2 is ANQGSEA. CDR3 nucleotides: TGCAGCGGGGGCTACACTCGTGAGCAGTTCTTC. Protein product: CSGGYTREQFF.

There are a few counts of this clonotype. This sequence joins TRBV7-2 and TRBJ2-1, with D tentatively TRBD2 (6 bases). Germline CDR1 reads SGHTA; CDR2 reads FQGNSA. The CDR3 is 15 residues long. The V end was cut by 2 bases, the J end by 4 bases, with 12 bases between. This CDR3 is CASSLNAGSYNEQFF. Here the CDR3 DNA reads TGTGCCAGCAGCTTAAACGCGGGGTCATACAATGAGCAGTTCTTC.

This clonotype has a handful of counts. The rearrangement joins TRBV4-3 to TRBJ2-1; TRBD2 matches at 9 bases. Germline CDR1 and CDR2: LGHNA and YSLEER. The CDR3 is 16 amino acids. V trimming: 0 bases; J trimming: 8 bases; junction bases outside the gene matches: 8. Written as DNA, the CDR3 is TGCGCCAGCAGCCAAGACTCGCGGGGGGGTAGGGATGAGCAGTTCTTC. Its translation: CASSQDSRGGRDEQFF.

J is TRBJ2-7 and V is TRBV7-9; 7 bases match TRBD1. Germline lookup yields CDR1 SEHNR and CDR2 FQNEAQ (reference sequence). The CDR3 totals 12 residues. After removal of 4 bases from V and 5 bases from J, the junction contained 2 bases not matched to a gene. This CDR3 is CASSSTGDEQYF. CDR3 in DNA: TGTGCCAGCAGCTCAACAGGGGACGAGCAGTACTTC.

V usage is TRBV20-1 and J usage is TRBJ2-3; D call uncertain. The CDR3 loop spans 14 amino acids. Per the germline V gene, CDR1 is DFQATT and CDR2 is SNEGSKA (reference sequence). V lost 6 bases, J lost 0 bases, and 13 bases lay in between. DNA of the CDR3: TGCAGTGCATCTGACATCCGGAGCACAGATACGCAGTATTTT. Encoded protein: CSASDIRSTDTQYF.

In its sample, this clonotype was seen a few times. This chain uses TRBV12-3 or TRBV12-4 with TRBJ2-1; D ambiguous. The CDR3 runs 18 residues. V was clipped by 2 bases and J by 0 bases, with 17 bases between them. CDR3 DNA sequence: TGTGCCAGCAGTTTATCTGGGCAGGCGATGAGCTCCTACAATGAGCAGTTCTTC. This gives the protein CASSLSGQAMSSYNEQFF.

The J gene is TRBJ2-4, the V gene TRBV5-1, with D tentatively TRBD1 or TRBD2 (6 bases each). Deletions cut 1 base from V and 2 bases from J, with 13 bases between. CDR1 is SGHRS and CDR2 is YFSETQ in the germline V gene. This CDR3 is 16 amino acids long. CDR3 region: CASSLLAGDSKNIQYF. The CDR3 bases are TGCGCCAGCAGCTTGCTCGCAGGGGACTCCAAAAACATTCAGTACTTC.

This clonotype was seen ten or more times. This sequence joins TRBV5-1 and TRBJ2-3; D is unresolved. Trimming left V 4 bases short and J 0 bases short, with 9 bases between. CDR1 and CDR2 (germline): SGHRS, YFSETQ. The CDR3 runs 14 residues. The CDR3 region is CASSHDGSTDTQYF. CDR3 bases: TGCGCCAGCAGCCACGACGGTAGCACAGATACGCAGTATTTT. The entire variable domain, with the rest obtained from reference TRBV5-1 and TRBJ2-3, is as follows: KAGVTQTPRYLIKTRGQQVTLSCSPISGHRSVSWYQQTPGQGLQFLFEYFSETQRNKGNFPGRFSGRQFSNSRSEMNVSTLELGDSALYLCASSHDGSTDTQYFGPGTRLTVL.

A few counts support this clonotype. CDR3 nucleotides: TGCGCCAGCAGCCTCGACGGTCGTTTCAATCAGCCCCAGCATTTT. Its translation: CASSLDGRFNQPQHF. The chain uses TRBV5-1 and TRBJ1-5; D not resolved. V was shortened by 4 bases and J by 3 bases, with 14 bases between the two germline ends. Germline CDR1 is SGHRS and CDR2 is YFSETQ. This CDR3 comprises 15 residues.

The sample holds many counts of this clonotype. V and J are TRBV5-5 and TRBJ2-7, with 7 nucleotides matching TRBD1. Germline V gene lookup returns CDR1 SGHKS and CDR2 YYEKEE (reference sequence). V trimming: 1 base; J trimming: 6 bases; junction bases outside the gene matches: 7. The CDR3 has 14 residues. CDR3 sequence reads: CASSLRADRAEQYF. CDR3 in DNA: TGTGCCAGCAGCTTGAGGGCCGACAGGGCCGAGCAGTACTTC.

In its sample, this clonotype was seen many times. This rearrangement joins TRBV5-1 to TRBJ2-3; D unresolved. This CDR3 has 12 residues. Germline CDR1 SGHRS, CDR2 YFSETQ. The V end was cut by 5 bases, the J end by 2 bases, with 6 bases between. As DNA, the CDR3 is TGCGCCAGCAGACCCCACACAGATACGCAGTATTTT. It codes for CASRPHTDTQYF. Using reference TRBV5-1 and TRBJ2-3 for the parts outside the CDR3, the full variable domain is KAGVTQTPRYLIKTRGQQVTLSCSPISGHRSVSWYQQTPGQGLQFLFEYFSETQRNKGNFPGRFSGRQFSNSRSEMNVSTLELGDSALYLCASRPHTDTQYFGPGTRLTVL.

The table lists this clonotype with a few counts. The chain is built from TRBV20-1 and TRBJ2-5; 8 nucleotides match TRBD1. J was trimmed by 1 base and V by 8 bases; bases with no gene match: 12. Germline V gives CDR1 DFQATT, CDR2 SNEGSKA (reference sequence). CDR3 length equals 15 residues. The CDR3 loop is CSTTRPGTGQETQYF. Written as DNA, the CDR3 is TGCAGTACTACCCGACCCGGGACAGGCCAAGAGACCCAGTACTTC.

Here the CDR3 reads CASSTGTQSGYTF. The CDR3 coding sequence is TGTGCCAGCAGCACCGGGACACAAAGCGGCTACACCTTC. V is TRBV9 and J is TRBJ1-2; a weak D match, TRBD1 (6 bases). CDR1 and CDR2 (germline): SGDLS, YYNGEE. The CDR3 is made up of 13 amino acids. V dropped 4 bases and J dropped 8 bases, with 15 bases sitting between them.

The sample holds a few counts of this clonotype. The chain is built from TRBV6-5 and TRBJ2-5; D is possibly TRBD2 (6 bases). The V gene's germline CDR1 is MNHEY and CDR2 SVGAGI. The germline V and J ends were trimmed by 2 bases and 5 bases, with 21 bases remaining between them. The CDR3 loop spans 17 amino acids. CDR3 protein: CASSYGLKGPRWETQYF. DNA of the CDR3: TGTGCCAGCAGTTACGGACTAAAGGGACCAAGATGGGAGACCCAGTACTTC.

The chain has TRBV20-1 and TRBJ1-5; perhaps TRBD1 as D (6 bases). Deletions cut 6 bases from V and 5 bases from J, with 14 bases between. This CDR3 has 13 residues. Germline CDR1 reads DFQATT; CDR2 reads SNEGSKA (reference sequence). CDR3 region: CSADQGTDQPQHF. Written as DNA, the CDR3 is TGCAGTGCGGACCAGGGGACGGATCAGCCCCAGCATTTT.

There are a few counts of this clonotype. The chain recombines TRBV2 with TRBJ1-1, with D perhaps TRBD1 (6 bases). CDR1 and CDR2 from the germline V gene are SNHLY and FYNNEI. The CDR3 is 14 residues long. V lost 8 bases to trimming and J lost 5 bases, with 18 bases between them. CDR3 amino acids: CASSQGLSGTEAFF. Written as DNA, the CDR3 is TGTGCCAGCTCACAGGGCCTCTCGGGGACTGAAGCTTTCTTT.

This clonotype was picked up a small number of times. The rearrangement links TRBV29-1 to TRBJ1-2; D may be TRBD1 (6 bases). Trimming removed 4 bases from V and 4 bases from J, with 13 bases in between. The CDR3 is 13 residues long. CDR1 and CDR2 (germline): SQVTM, ANQGSEA. The CDR3 spells CSVVWTASYGYTF. DNA of the CDR3: TGCAGCGTTGTTTGGACAGCCTCCTATGGCTACACCTTC.

The rearrangement uses TRBV4-1 and TRBJ2-3; 12 bases fit TRBD2. The V segment lost 5 bases and the J segment 3 bases; nucleotides outside the gene matches: 3. There are 15 residues in the CDR3. The germline gives CDR1 MGHRA, CDR2 YSYEKL. CDR3: CASSYGTSGTDTQYF. In nucleotides, the CDR3 is TGCGCCAGCAGCTACGGGACTAGCGGGACAGATACGCAGTATTTT.

This clonotype was counted many times. The chain has TRBV12-3 or TRBV12-4 and TRBJ2-7; 7 bases match TRBD1. J lost 5 bases, V lost 3 bases, and 7 bases had no gene match. The CDR3 covers 14 residues. CDR3 coding DNA: TGTGCCAGCAGTTTGGACAGGTACGGTCACGAGCAGTACGTC. Translated: CASSLDRYGHEQYV.

This clonotype was found many times. CDR3 sequence reads: CSVRGSYEQYF. CDR3 nucleotide sequence: TGCAGCGTACGGGGGTCCTACGAGCAGTACTTC. V gene TRBV29-1 combines with J gene TRBJ2-7; D might be TRBD2 (6 bases). CDR3 length: 11 amino acids. Trimming took 6 bases from V and 1 from J, leaving 7 bases between them. CDR1 is SQVTM and CDR2 is ANQGSEA in the germline V gene.

In its sample, this clonotype was seen a few times. The J gene is TRBJ2-7, the V gene TRBV11-2, with TRBD1 matching over 9 bases. V shed 6 bases and J 4 bases; nucleotides not matched to a gene: 4. This CDR3 is 13 amino acids long. The germline V gene encodes CDR1 SGHAT and CDR2 FQNNGV. CDR3 sequence: CASRGTGRYEQYV. CDR3 DNA sequence: TGTGCCAGCAGGGGGACAGGGAGATACGAGCAGTACGTC.

The sample holds a few counts of this clonotype. The genes are TRBV20-1 and TRBJ2-3; 8 positions match TRBD2. CDR1 is DFQATT, CDR2 SNEGSKA, per germline (reference sequence). The CDR3 is 15 amino acids. J lost 4 bases, V lost 6 bases, and 12 bases had no gene match. The chain's CDR3 is CSALRASGPSDTQYF. The CDR3 DNA is TGCAGTGCCCTTAGGGCTAGCGGGCCCTCAGATACGCAGTATTTT.

This clonotype occurred many times. This chain connects TRBV7-9 to TRBJ2-5; D not certain. The ends were cut back, 6 bases at V and 4 bases at J, with 9 bases in the middle. The germline V gene encodes CDR1 SEHNR and CDR2 FQNEAQ (reference sequence). The CDR3 loop spans 12 amino acids. Here the CDR3 DNA reads TGTGCCAGCAGTTATGAAGGAGAGACCCAGTACTTC. Translation: CASSYEGETQYF. Variable domain in full (rest from reference TRBV7-9 and TRBJ2-5): DTGVSQNPRHKITKRGQNVTFRCDPISEHNRLYWYRQTLGQGPEFLTYFQNEAQLEKSRLLSDRFSAERPKGSFSTLEIQRTEQGDSAMYLCASSYEGETQYFGPGTRLLVL.

The genes are TRBV7-3 and TRBJ2-7; either TRBD1 or TRBD2 may supply D (6 bases each). CDR1 is SGHTA and CDR2 is FQGTGA in the germline V gene. The CDR3 spans 14 residues. With 5 bases removed from V and 4 bases from J, the gap between germline ends came to 15 bases. CDR3 sequence reads: CASSPGRGPYEQYF. The DNA for the CDR3 is TGTGCCAGCAGCCCTGGTCGGGGGCCGTACGAGCAGTACTTC.